What follows describes a single T cell receptor beta chain. Antigen: not known. Since a much larger clone is just one base distant, this may be a read error. CDR1 is DFQATT and CDR2 is SNEGSKA in the germline V gene (reference sequence). There are 16 residues in the CDR3. Hyperthyroidism in the patients, aged 18 to 65, was newly diagnosed and under 2 months in duration. This record comes from a study of T cells in Graves' hyperthyroidism and ophthalmopathy. General study findings and limits: Peripheral blood also featured most of the thyroid clonotypes expanded above 0.001.

Amplified TCR beta CDR3 regions came from RNA transcripts. Initially, a first-round RT-PCR of the TCR CDR3 employed the HTBI primer set. MiXCR, run by TCRdb on the multiplex PCR reads, gives a single entry per CDR3 protein. The table lists about 560,000 distinct CDR3 sequences, around 17% of them singletons. The V gene is TRBV20-1, the J gene TRBJ2-7; TRBD2 aligns across 12 bases. The specimen was blood. This receptor was identified in a young woman with Graves' hyperthyroidism. This CDR3 is CSAVPLLAGGSYERYF. In DNA, the CDR3 is TGCAGTGCAGTCCCCCTACTAGCGGGAGGCTCCTACGAGCGGTACTTC.